This T cell receptor (beta chain) was identified in a study of T cell changes during pregnancy in multiple sclerosis. The length of the CDR3 is 11 residues. Trimming shortened V by 7 bases and J by 3 bases, and 4 bases separated the two germline ends. Germline CDR1 is MNHEY and CDR2 is SMNVEV (reference sequence). This clone showed up just a few times. Measured with immunoSEQ multiplex PCR; TCRdb has only the in-frame clones, and not every one. The data contain roughly 99,000 clones, approximately 90% of them seen just once; the ten biggest clones take up 0.78%. This chain uses TRBV27 with TRBJ1-3; D gene ambiguous. The sequencing here drew on peripheral blood, taken in the third trimester of pregnancy. This sequence was found in a female donor in good health, enrolled as a control in a pregnancy study. The DNA for the CDR3 is TGTGCCAGCACCGGTGGAAACACCATATATTTT. This encodes CASTGGNTIYF.